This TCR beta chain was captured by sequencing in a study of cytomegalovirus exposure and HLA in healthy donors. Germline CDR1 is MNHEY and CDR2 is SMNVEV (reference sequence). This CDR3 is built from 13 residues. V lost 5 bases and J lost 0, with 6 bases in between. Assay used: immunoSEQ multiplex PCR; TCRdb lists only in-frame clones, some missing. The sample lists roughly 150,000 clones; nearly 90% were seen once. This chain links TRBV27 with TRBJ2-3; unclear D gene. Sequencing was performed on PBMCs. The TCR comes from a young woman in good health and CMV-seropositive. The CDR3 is CASSSYSTDTQYF. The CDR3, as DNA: TGTGCCAGCAGTAGCTATAGCACAGATACGCAGTATTTT.